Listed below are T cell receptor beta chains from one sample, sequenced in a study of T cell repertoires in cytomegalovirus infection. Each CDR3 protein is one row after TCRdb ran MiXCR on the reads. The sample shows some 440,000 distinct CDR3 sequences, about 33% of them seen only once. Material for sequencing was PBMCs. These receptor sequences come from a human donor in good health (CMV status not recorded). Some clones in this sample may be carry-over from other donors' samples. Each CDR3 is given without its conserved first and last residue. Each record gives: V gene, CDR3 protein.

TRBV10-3,ASEGAGTGELF
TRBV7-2,ASSSTRSGTQY
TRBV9,ASSTGPGTQY
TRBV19,ASSTGPTSSYNEQF
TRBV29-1,SVEDPTISSGANVLT
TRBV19,ASSNSGVGNQPQH
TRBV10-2,ASNPGQGEAF
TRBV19,ASSYGQGSQPQH
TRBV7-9,ASSLGVTTGELF
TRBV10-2,ASSHGQGGYNEQF
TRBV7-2,ASSLEALSSYNEQL
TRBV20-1,SALTGGAHNYGYT
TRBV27,ASSPADGAKRPQY
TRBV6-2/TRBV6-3,ASRDGTGGFVRSNQPQH
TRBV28,ASSNTSGTGKERETQY
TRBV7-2,ASSAEEYEQY
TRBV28,ASSFLPANEKLF
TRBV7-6,ASSLEAMGTGELF
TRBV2,ASSVDTLNQPQH
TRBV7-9,ASSAQGPTGEQY
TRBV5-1,ASSLAGTRATEAF
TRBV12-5,ASGTASGGQETQY
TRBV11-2,ASSLDRPPRWQY
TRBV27,ASSTARSNSPLH
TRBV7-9,ASSLVTGVLTFSTDTQY
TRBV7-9,ASSLGSGTGFSSPLH
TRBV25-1,ASSDLDRTYNSPLH
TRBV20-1,SATQQNYNEQF
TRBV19,ASSTTGARETPY
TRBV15,ATSRPGQGYNEQF
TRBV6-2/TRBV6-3,ASTSRQGRAEKLF
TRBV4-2,SSSQEGTGNRAF
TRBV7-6,SSSLVFSDRIHYEQY
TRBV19,ASDDRPNTGELF
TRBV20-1,SAQPRGTGTYSNQPQH
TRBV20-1,SAQPGQGKRYEQY
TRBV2,ASSVTFYEQF
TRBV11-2,ASSLTYTGELF